This T cell receptor beta chain was identified in a study of CXCR3-negative and CXCR3-positive naive CD8 T cells. Whole-study findings and limits: CXCR3-positive naive cells had more hydrophobic TRB CDR3s than CXCR3-negative naive cells.

About this clonotype itself: The antigen is undetermined.

UMI-labeled TRB cDNA libraries were prepared by 5' RACE. TCRdb re-called the 5' RACE reads and shows each CDR3 protein once, DNA omitted. In all, the sample yields about 63,000 distinct CDR3 sequences. Sequencing was carried out using naive CXCR3+ CD8+ T cells from blood. The subset here: CD45RO-CCR7+CD27+CD95- naive CD8+ T cells expressing CXCR3 (TNR3+). This receptor was taken from a human donor in good health. Some clones in this sample may be carry-over from other donors' samples.

The CDR3 protein is CASSYKGSGANVLTF. This rearrangement joins TRBV6-2 or TRBV6-3 to TRBJ2-6. This CDR3 has 15 residues. Germline assignment: CDR1 MNHEY and CDR2 SVGEGT.